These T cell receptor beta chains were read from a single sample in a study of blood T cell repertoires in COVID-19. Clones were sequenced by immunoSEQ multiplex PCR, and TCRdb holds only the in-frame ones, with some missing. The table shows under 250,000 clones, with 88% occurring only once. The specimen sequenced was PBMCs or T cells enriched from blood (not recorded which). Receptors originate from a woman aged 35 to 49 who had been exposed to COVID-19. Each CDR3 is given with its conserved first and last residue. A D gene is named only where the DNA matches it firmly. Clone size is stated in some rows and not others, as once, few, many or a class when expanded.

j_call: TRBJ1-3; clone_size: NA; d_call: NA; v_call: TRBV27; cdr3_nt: TGTGCCAGCAGTTGGCGGGGTCCTGGAAACACCATATATTTT; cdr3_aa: CASSWRGPGNTIYF
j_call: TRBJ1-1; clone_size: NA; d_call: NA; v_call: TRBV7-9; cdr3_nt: TGTGCCAGCAGCCGACAGAACACTGAAGCTTTCTTT; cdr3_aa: CASSRQNTEAFF
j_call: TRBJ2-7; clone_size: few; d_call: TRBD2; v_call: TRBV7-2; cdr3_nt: TGTGCCAGCAGCTTATTGACTAGCGGGGGGATTTACGAGCAGTACTTC; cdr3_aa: CASSLLTSGGIYEQYF
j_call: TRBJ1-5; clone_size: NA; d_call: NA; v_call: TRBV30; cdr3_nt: TGTGCCTGGAGTGTACCTCCGTTGGGCCGACAGCCCCAGCATTTT; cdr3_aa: CAWSVPPLGRQPQHF
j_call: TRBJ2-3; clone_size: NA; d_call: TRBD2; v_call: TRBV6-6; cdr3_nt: TGTGCCAGCAGTTACGCTTCGGGGGGAGATACGCAGTATTTT; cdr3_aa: CASSYASGGDTQYF
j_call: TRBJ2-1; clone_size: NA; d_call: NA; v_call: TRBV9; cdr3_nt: TGTGCCAGCAGCGGAGAGGGACTTTCCAATGAGCAGTTCTTC; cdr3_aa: CASSGEGLSNEQFF
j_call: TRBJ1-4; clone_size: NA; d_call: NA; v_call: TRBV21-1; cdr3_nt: TGTGCCAGCAGCAAAGCAGAGGGTCCCGGGGATGAAAAACTGTTTTTT; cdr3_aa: CASSKAEGPGDEKLFF
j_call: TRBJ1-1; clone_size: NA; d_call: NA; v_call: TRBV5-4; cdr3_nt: TGTGCCAGCAACGACTATGTCGGGGGATTGGAGGCTTTCTTT; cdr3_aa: CASNDYVGGLEAFF
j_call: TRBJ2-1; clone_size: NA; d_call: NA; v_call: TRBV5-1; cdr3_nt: TGTGCCAGCAGCCTATCTTTGAATGAGCAGTTCTTC; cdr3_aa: CASSLSLNEQFF
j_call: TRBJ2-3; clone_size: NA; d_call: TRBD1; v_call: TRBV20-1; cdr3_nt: TGCAGTGCTAGTCCTCAGGGGGCTACAGATACGCAGTATTTT; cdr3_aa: CSASPQGATDTQYF
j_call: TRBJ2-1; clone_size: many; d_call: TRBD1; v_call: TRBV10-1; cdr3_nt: TGCGCCAGCAGTGTGGGGGCCCGGGACAGGGGGCTAGGGGATGAGCAGTTCTTC; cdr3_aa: CASSVGARDRGLGDEQFF
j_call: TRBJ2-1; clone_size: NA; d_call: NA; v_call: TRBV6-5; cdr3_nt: TGTGCCAGCAGTTACCAGGGTAACCATGAGCAGTTCTTC; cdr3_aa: CASSYQGNHEQFF
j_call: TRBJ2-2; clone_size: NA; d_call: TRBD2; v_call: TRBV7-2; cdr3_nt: TGTGCCAGCAGCTATCTAGCGGGAGTTACCGGGGAGCTGTTTTTT; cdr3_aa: CASSYLAGVTGELFF
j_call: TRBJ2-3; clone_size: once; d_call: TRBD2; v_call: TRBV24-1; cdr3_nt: TGTGCCACCAGTGATTTCAAACTAGCGGGCCTTAGCACAGATACGCAGTATTTT; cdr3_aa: CATSDFKLAGLSTDTQYF
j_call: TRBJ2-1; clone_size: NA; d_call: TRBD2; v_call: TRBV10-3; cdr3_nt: TGTGCCATCAGCCCTAGCGGGGGGGTCTCCTACAATGAGCAGTTCTTC; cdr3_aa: CAISPSGGVSYNEQFF
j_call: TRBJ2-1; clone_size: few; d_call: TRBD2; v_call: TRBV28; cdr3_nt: TGTGCCAGCAGTTCCGCCTCTGAGGGCGGGGGGTACAATGAGCAGTTCTTC; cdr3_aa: CASSSASEGGGYNEQFF
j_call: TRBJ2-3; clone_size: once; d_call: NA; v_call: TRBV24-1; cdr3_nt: TGTGCCACCAGTGCTCCCGGTGGCACAGATACGCAGTATTTT; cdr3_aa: CATSAPGGTDTQYF
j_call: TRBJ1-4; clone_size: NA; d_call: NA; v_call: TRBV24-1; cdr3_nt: TGTGCCACCAGTGATGTTATGAGTGAAAAACTGTTTTTT; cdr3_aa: CATSDVMSEKLFF
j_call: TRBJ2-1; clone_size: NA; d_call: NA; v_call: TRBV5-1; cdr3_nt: TGCGCCAGCAGCCCGCCGGGGGGCGCCTACAATGAGCAGTTCTTC; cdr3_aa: CASSPPGGAYNEQFF
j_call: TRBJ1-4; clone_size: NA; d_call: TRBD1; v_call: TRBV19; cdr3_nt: TGTGCCAGCGGACAGGGTTCAAGAGAAAAACTGTTTTTT; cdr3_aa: CASGQGSREKLFF
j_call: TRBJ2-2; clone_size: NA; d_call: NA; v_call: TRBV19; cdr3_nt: TGTGCCAGTAGTATTTTGGGGGGAGGGAACACCGGGGAGCTGTTTTTT; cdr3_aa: CASSILGGGNTGELFF
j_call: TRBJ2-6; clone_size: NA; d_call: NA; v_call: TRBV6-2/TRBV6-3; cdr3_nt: TGTGCCAGCAGCCCGATGATTGGCGGCTCTGGGGCCAACGTCCTGACTTTC; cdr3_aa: CASSPMIGGSGANVLTF
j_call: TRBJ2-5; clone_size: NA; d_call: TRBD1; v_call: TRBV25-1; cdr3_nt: TGTGCCAGCAGTGAATACGAGGGGGCTTTGGAGACCCAGTACTTC; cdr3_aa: CASSEYEGALETQYF
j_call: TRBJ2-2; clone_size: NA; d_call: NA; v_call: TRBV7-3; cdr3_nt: TGTGCCAGCCAGCCAGGTACCGGGGAGCTGTTTTTT; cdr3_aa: CASQPGTGELFF
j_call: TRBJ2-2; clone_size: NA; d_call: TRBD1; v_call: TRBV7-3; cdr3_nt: TGTGCCAGCAGCTTGGGGACAGGGGTCACCGGGGAGCTGTTTTTT; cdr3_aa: CASSLGTGVTGELFF